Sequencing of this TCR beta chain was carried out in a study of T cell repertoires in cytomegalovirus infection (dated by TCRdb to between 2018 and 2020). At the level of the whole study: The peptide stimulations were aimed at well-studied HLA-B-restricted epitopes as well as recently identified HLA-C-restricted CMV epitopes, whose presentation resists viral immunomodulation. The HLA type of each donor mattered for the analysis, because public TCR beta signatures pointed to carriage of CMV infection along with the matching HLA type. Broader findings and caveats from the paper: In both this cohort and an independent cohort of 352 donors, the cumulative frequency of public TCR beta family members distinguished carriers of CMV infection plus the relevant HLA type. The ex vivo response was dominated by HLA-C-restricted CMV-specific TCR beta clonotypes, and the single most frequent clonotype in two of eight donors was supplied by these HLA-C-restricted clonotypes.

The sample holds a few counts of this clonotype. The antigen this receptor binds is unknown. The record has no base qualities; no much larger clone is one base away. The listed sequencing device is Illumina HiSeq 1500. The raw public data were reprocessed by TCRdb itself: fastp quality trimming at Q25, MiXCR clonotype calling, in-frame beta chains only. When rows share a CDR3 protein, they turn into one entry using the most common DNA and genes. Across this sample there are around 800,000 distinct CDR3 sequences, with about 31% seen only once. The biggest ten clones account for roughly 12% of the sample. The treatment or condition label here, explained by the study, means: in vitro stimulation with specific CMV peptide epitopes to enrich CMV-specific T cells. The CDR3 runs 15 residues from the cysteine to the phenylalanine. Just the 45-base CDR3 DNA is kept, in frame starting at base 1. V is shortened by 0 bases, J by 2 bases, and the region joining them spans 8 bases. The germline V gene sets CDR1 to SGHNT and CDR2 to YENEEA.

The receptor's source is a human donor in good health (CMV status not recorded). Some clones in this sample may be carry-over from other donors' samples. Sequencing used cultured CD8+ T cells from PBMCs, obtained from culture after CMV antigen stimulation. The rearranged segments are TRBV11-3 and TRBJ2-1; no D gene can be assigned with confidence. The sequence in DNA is TGTGCCAGCAGCTTAGATGACCGGCCCTACAATGAGCAGTTCTTC. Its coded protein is CASSLDDRPYNEQFF.